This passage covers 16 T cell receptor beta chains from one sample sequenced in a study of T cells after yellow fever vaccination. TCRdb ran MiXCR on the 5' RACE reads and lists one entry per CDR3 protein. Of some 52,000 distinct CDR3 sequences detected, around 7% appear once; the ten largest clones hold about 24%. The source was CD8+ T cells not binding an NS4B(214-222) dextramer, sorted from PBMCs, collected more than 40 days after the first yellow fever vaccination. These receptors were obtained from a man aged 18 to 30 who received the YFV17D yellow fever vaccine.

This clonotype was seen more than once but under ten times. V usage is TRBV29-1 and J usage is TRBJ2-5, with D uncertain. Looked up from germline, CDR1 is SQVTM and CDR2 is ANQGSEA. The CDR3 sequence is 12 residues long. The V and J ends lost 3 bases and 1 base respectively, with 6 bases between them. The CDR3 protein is CSVDPTQETQYF. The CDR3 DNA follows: TGCAGCGTTGACCCGACCCAAGAGACCCAGTACTTC.

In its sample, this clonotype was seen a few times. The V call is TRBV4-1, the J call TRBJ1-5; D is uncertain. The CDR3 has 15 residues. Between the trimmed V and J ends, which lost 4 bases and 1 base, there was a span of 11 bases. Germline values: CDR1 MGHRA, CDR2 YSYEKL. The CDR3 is CASSPRAVSNQPQHF. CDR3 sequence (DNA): TGCGCCAGCAGCCCCCGGGCGGTAAGCAATCAGCCCCAGCATTTT.

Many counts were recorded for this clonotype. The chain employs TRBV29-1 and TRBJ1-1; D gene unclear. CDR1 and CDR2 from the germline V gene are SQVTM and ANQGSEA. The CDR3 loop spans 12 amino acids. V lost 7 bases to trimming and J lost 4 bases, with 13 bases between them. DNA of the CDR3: TGCAGCGCCCATGACACGGGCACTGAAGCTTTCTTT. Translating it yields CSAHDTGTEAFF.

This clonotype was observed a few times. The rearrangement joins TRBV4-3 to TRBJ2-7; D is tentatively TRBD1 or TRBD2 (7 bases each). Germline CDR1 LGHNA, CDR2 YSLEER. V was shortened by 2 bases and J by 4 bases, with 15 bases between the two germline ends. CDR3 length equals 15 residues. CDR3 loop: CASSQYQGGAYEQYF. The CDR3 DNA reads TGCGCCAGCAGCCAATACCAGGGGGGGGCATACGAGCAGTACTTC.

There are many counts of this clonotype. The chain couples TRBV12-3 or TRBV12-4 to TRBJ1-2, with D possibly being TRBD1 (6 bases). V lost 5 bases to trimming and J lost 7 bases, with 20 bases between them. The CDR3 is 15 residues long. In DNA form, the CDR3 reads TGTGCCAGCAGTCTTTCTGTAGGGGGGATTTCTGGCTACACCTTC. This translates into CASSLSVGGISGYTF.

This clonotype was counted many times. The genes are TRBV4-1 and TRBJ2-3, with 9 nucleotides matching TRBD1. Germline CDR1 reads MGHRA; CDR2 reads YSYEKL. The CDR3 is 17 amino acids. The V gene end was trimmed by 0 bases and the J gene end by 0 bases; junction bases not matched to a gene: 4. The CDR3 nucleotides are TGCGCCAGCAGCCAAGACCCTGGACAGGGGAGCACAGATACGCAGTATTTT. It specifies CASSQDPGQGSTDTQYF.

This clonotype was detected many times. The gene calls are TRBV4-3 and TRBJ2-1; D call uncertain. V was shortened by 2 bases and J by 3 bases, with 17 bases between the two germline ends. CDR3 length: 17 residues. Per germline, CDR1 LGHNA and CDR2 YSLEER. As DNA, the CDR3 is TGCGCCAGCAGCCAAAGGTATGGAACGGGCCTCTACAATGAGCAGTTCTTC. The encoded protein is CASSQRYGTGLYNEQFF.

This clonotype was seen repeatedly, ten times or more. The CDR3 is CASSLYGLEQETQYF. CDR3 DNA: TGTGCCAGCAGCTTATACGGACTCGAACAAGAGACCCAGTACTTC. The chain couples TRBV7-9 to TRBJ2-5; D may be TRBD2 (5 bases). The CDR3 is 15 amino acids. CDR1 SEHNR and CDR2 FQNEAQ come from the germline V gene (reference sequence). The V end lost 2 bases, the J end lost 2 bases, and 12 bases lay between the germline ends.

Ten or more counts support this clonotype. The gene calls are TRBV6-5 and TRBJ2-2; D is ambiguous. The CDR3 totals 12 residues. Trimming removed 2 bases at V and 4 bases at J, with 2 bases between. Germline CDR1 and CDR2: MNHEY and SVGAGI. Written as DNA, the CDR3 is TGTGCCAGCAGTTACCCCACCGGGGAGCTGTTTTTT. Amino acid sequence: CASSYPTGELFF.

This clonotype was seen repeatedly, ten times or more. DNA for the CDR3: TGCGCCAGCAGCTTGGGGACAGGGATCTACGAGCAGTACGTC. It encodes CASSLGTGIYEQYV. V and J are TRBV5-1 and TRBJ2-7; 8 nucleotides agree with TRBD1. With V trimmed by 0 bases and J by 3 bases, 2 bases remained unmatched. This CDR3 is 14 amino acids long. From germline, CDR1 is SGHRS and CDR2 YFSETQ.

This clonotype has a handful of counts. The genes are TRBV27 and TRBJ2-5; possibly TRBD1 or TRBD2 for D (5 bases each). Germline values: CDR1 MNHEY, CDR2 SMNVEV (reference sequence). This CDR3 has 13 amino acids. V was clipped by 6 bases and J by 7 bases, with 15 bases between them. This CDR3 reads CASRGTADMTQYF. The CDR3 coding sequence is TGTGCCAGCAGGGGGACCGCCGATATGACCCAGTACTTC.

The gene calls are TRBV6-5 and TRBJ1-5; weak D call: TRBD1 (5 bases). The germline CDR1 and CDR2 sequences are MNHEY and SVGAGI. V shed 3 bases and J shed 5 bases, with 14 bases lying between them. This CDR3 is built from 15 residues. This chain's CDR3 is CASSYSGGEDQPQHF. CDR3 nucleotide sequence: TGTGCCAGCAGTTATTCGGGAGGGGAGGATCAGCCCCAGCATTTT.

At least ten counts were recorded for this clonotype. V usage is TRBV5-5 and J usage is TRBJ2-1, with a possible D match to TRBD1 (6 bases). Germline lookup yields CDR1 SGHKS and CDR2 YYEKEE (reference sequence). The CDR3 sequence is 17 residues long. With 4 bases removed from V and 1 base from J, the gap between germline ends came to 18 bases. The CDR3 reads CASSPRGLLGSYNEQFF. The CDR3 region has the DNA TGTGCCAGCAGCCCCAGGGGTTTGTTGGGATCCTACAATGAGCAGTTCTTC.

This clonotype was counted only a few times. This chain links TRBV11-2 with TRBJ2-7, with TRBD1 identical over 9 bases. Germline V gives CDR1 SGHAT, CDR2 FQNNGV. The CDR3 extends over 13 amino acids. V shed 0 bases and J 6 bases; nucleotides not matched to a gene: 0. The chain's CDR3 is CASSLETGGEQYF. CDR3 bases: TGTGCCAGCAGCTTAGAGACAGGGGGCGAGCAGTACTTC.

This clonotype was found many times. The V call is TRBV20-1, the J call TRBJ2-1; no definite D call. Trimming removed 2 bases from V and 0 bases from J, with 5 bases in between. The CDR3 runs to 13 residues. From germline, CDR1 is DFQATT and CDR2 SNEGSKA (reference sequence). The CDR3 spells CSARPLSYNEQFF. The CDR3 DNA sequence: TGCAGTGCTAGACCTCTCTCCTACAATGAGCAGTTCTTC.

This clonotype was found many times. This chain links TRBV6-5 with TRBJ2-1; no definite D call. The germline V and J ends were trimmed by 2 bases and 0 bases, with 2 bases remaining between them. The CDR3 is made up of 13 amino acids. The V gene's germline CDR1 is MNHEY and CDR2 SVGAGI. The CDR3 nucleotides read TGTGCCAGCAGTTACAGCTCCTACAATGAGCAGTTCTTC. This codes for CASSYSSYNEQFF.